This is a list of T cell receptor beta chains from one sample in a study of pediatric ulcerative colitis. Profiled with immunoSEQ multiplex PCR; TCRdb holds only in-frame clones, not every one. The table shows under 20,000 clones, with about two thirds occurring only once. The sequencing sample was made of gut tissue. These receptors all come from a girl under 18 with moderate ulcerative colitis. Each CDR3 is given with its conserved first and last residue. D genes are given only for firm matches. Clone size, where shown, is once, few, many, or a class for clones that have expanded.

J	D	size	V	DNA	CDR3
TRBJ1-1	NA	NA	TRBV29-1	TGCAGCGCCCAAGGGGGTTGGGGTATGAACACTGAAGCTTTCTTT	CSAQGGWGMNTEAFF
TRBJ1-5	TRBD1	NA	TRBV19	TGTGCCAGTAGTATGCCATTAGGGACAGGGAGGTTTCGAGGCAATCAGCCCCAGCATTTT	CASSMPLGTGRFRGNQPQHF
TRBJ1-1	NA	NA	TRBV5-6	TGTGCCAGCAGCTTGTTTTGGGGGGGCACTGAAGCTTTCTTT	CASSLFWGGTEAFF
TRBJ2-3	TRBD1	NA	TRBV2	TGTGCCAGCAGTGGCGGGACAGGGGGTGGTAGCACAGATACGCAGTATTTT	CASSGGTGGGSTDTQYF
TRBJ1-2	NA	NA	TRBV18	TGTGCCAGCTCACCATCGGGACACTCCACATCAGGCTATGGCTACACCTTC	CASSPSGHSTSGYGYTF
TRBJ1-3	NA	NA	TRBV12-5	TGTGCTAGTGGTTTGTTCAGGGCGACTGGAAACACCATATATTTT	CASGLFRATGNTIYF
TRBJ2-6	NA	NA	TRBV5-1	TGCGCCAGCAGAATGGGGGCCCTCTCTGGGGCCAACGTCCTGACTTTC	CASRMGALSGANVLTF
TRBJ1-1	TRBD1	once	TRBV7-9	TGTGCCAGCAGACTCGGACAGGTGAACACTGAAGCTTTCTTT	CASRLGQVNTEAFF
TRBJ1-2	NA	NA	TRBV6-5	TGTGCCAGCACGGCAAGTGGGGTGACGAACTATGGCTACACCTTC	CASTASGVTNYGYTF
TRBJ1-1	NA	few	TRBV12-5	TGTGCTAGTGGTTGGACGCGGAACACTGAAGCTTTCTTT	CASGWTRNTEAFF
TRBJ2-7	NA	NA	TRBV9	TGTGCCAGCAGCCTAGGGGGGGCGCTTTACGAGCAGTACTTC	CASSLGGALYEQYF
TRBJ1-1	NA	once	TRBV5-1	TGCGCCAGCAGCCCGGAGACAGGCGAAGCTTTCTTT	CASSPETGEAFF
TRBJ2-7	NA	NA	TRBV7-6	TGTGCCAGCAGCTCCAATAAGAACTACGAGCAGTACTTC	CASSSNKNYEQYF
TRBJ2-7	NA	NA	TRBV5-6	TGTGCCAGCAGCTTGGCGTCCTACGAGCAGTACTTC	CASSLASYEQYF
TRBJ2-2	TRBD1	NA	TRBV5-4	TGTGCCAGCAGACCAGAGCCGGGACAGGGGGCCGTCGGGGAGCTGTTTTTT	CASRPEPGQGAVGELFF
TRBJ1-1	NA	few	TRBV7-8	TGTGCCAGCAGCTTAACAGTGAACACTGAAGCTTTCTTT	CASSLTVNTEAFF
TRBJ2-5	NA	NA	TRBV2	TGTGCCAGCACGTGGACTAAGCAAGAGACCCAGTACTTC	CASTWTKQETQYF
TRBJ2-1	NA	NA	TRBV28	TGTGCCAGCCCCTCCTCACGGGGGGCGAACTATCCGGGGGTGGATGAGCAGTTCTTC	CASPSSRGANYPGVDEQFF
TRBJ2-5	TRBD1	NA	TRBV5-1	TGCGCCAGCAGCCCCCGAACAGGGGGCGAGGTGCCCCAGTACTTC	CASSPRTGGEVPQYF
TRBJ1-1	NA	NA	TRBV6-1	TGTGCCAGCAGTGAAAGACCCAGGCTCATGAACACTGAAGCTTTCTTT	CASSERPRLMNTEAFF
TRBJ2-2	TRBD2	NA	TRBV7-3	TGTGCCAGCAGCTTAGGCGGGGGAGACACCGGGGAGCTGTTTTTT	CASSLGGGDTGELFF
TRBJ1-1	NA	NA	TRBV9	TGTGCCAGCAGCGTATCGTCGTTCGCCGCGAACACTGAAGCTTTCTTT	CASSVSSFAANTEAFF
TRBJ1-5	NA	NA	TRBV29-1	TGCAGCGTTGTTTGGGGGAGCAATCAGCCCCAGCATTTT	CSVVWGSNQPQHF
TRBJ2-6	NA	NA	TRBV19	TGTGCCAGTAGTATAGATGCCTCTGGGGCCAACGTCCTGACTTTC	CASSIDASGANVLTF
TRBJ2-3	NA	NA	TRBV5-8	TGTGCCAGCAGCTTGGCCAAGAGCACAGATACGCAGTATTTT	CASSLAKSTDTQYF
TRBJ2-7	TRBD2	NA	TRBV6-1	TGTGCCAGCAACGTGGGACTAGCGCAGTACTTC	CASNVGLAQYF
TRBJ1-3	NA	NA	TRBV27	TGTGCCAGCAGTTTATGGGGGGCCCACGGAAACACCATATATTTT	CASSLWGAHGNTIYF
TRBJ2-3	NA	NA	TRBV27	TGTGCCAGCAGTCCCCGGACTCGATCGGGGACAGATACGCAGTATTTT	CASSPRTRSGTDTQYF
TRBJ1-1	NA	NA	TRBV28	TGTGCCAGCAGCCAGGCAGGGCGGTCGTTCGGCACTGAAGCTTTCTTT	CASSQAGRSFGTEAFF
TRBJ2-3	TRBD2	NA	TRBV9	TGTGCCAGCAGCGTAGGGACTAGCGGGAGCGGCACAGATACGCAGTATTTT	CASSVGTSGSGTDTQYF
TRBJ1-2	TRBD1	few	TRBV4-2	TGTGCCAGCAGCCAAGCATTGGGGACAGAATATGGCTACACCTTC	CASSQALGTEYGYTF
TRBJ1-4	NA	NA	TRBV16	TGTGCCAGCAGCGGCGTAGGGAGAGGAGAAAAACTGTTTTTT	CASSGVGRGEKLFF
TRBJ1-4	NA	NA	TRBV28	TGTGCCAGCAGTTTTCTCCCGCCTACGGGGCCTAATGAAAAACTGTTTTTT	CASSFLPPTGPNEKLFF
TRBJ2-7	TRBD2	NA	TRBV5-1	TGCGCCAGCAGCTTGGCGGCGACTAGCGGGACCGACGAGCAGTACTTC	CASSLAATSGTDEQYF
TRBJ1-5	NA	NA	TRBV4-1	TGCGCCAGCAGCCCAGTCGGCAGACGGAATCAGCCCCAGCATTTT	CASSPVGRRNQPQHF
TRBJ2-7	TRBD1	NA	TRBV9	TGTGCCAGCAGCGCCAGGACAGGGGGGTTCGAGCAGTACTTC	CASSARTGGFEQYF
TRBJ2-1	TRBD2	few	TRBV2	TGTGCCAGCCGGAGCGGGAGCTCCTACAATGAGCAGTTCTTC	CASRSGSSYNEQFF
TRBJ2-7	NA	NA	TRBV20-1	TGCAGTGCTAGTAAACTATACGAGCAGTACTTC	CSASKLYEQYF
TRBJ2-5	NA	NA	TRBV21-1	TGTGCCAGCAGCTCAGACGAGACCCAGTACTTC	CASSSDETQYF